This T cell receptor beta chain came from a study of blood T cell repertoires in COVID-19. Looking at the study overall: Italy, Spain and the United States were the sources of the convalescent and acute COVID-19 samples. The analysed material was cDNA or gDNA that came from T cells, B-cell-depleted T cells, or PBMCs.

The germline V gene encodes CDR1 MNHEY and CDR2 SVGAGI. The CDR3 sequence is 15 residues long. V shed 5 bases and J 5 bases; nucleotides not matched to a gene: 10. Per the study methods: For nucleated cells, counts were estimated from reference gene primer amplification. Profiling relied on immunoSEQ multiplex PCR, and the TCRdb table lists in-frame clones only, not all of them. V and J calls and clone size are given by that table; D and trimming were obtained from the DNA. The sample has some 150,000 clones, around 83% seen once; the top ten hold around a tenth. The sequence was obtained from a woman aged 50 to 60 with acute or convalescent COVID-19. The chain employs TRBV6-5 and TRBJ1-1; 8 bases match TRBD1. Material for sequencing was peripheral blood. CDR3 DNA: TGTGCCAGCAGTCGGAACGGACAGGGTAGTACTGAAGCTTTCTTT. Amino acids: CASSRNGQGSTEAFF.